This TCR beta chain emerged from a study of long-term antiretroviral therapy in people with HIV. Sequencing relied on immunoSEQ assay v3.0, run at survey level. Method: immunoSEQ multiplex PCR; TCRdb's copy keeps in-frame clones and lacks some. Seen here are about 15,000 clones, more than 65% observed once, and the top ten hold roughly 15%. Findings and caveats of the study: From about 2003 to 2018, blood was obtained, possibly while participants received older ART regimens. Controls had broader CDR3 length ranges than HIV repertoires did.

On this clone itself: Antigen: not known.

The input for sequencing was unsorted PBMCs, taken 1.2 years before starting antiretroviral therapy. The clonotype comes from a man aged 25 to 40 with HIV.

The DNA for the CDR3 is TGTGCCAGCAGCACCCTTCCACGCGGCTACACCTTC. Protein product: CASSTLPRGYTF. The gene calls are TRBV7-2 and TRBJ1-2; D uncertain. Germline-derived CDR1 and CDR2 are SGHTA and FQGNSA. The CDR3 sequence is 12 residues long. V lost 5 bases and J 8 bases, leaving 12 bases between the germline ends.